Listed below are T cell receptor beta chains from one sample, sequenced in a study of memory CD8 T cells in hepatitis C reinfection. Assay used: immunoSEQ multiplex PCR; TCRdb lists only in-frame clones, some missing. The sample carries 45,000 to 50,000 clones, roughly 89% recorded once. The sequenced material came from naive CD8+ T cells sorted from blood. These receptors came from a man younger than 35 with hepatitis C virus infection. Both conserved end residues are part of each CDR3. Each record gives: D gene, V gene, J gene, clone size, CDR3 DNA, CDR3 protein. A D gene is named only where the DNA matches it firmly. Size is omitted from some rows. Given values are once, few, many or a class for expanded clones.

>TRBD1|TRBV9|TRBJ2-7|NA
TGTGCCAGCAGCAGGGGGACAGGGAGCGAGCAGTACTTC
CASSRGTGSEQYF
>TRBD2|TRBV23-1|TRBJ2-1|NA
TGCGCCAGCAGTCAAGCCCTTAGGCGGGAGGGCCTTGATGAGCAGTTCTTC
CASSQALRREGLDEQFF
>NA|TRBV9|TRBJ1-1|NA
TGTGCCAGCAGCTCCTCATCCGTCGGGGTTGGTGAAGCTTTCTTT
CASSSSSVGVGEAFF
>NA|TRBV13|TRBJ2-3|NA
TGTGCCAGCAGCATCGGGATTTCCGGACCGCAGTATTTT
CASSIGISGPQYF
>TRBD1|TRBV6-6|TRBJ2-7|NA
TGTGCCAGCAGTTACGCCGACAGGGGGTACGAGCAGTACTTC
CASSYADRGYEQYF
>TRBD2|TRBV28|TRBJ2-7|NA
TGTGCCAGCAGTTTGTGGGGGGGAGCCTACGAGCAGTACTTC
CASSLWGGAYEQYF
>TRBD1|TRBV29-1|TRBJ1-2|NA
TGCAGCGTTGAAGGGGCCAGGGGGGACTATGGCTACACCTTC
CSVEGARGDYGYTF
>NA|TRBV19|TRBJ1-2|NA
TGTGCCAGTAGTATCTTCACCGCCGAGGATGGCTACACCTTC
CASSIFTAEDGYTF
>TRBD2|TRBV7-9|TRBJ2-5|NA
TGTGCCAGCAGCCCCCCGGCGGGGGGAAGAGAGACCCAGTACTTC
CASSPPAGGRETQYF
>NA|TRBV19|TRBJ1-3|NA
TGTGCCAGTAGTATAGACCCCGCGGGGTCTGGAAACACCATATATTTT
CASSIDPAGSGNTIYF
>TRBD2|TRBV15|TRBJ2-3|NA
TGTGCCACCAGCGGGAGCGGGAGTGCAGATACGCAGTATTTT
CATSGSGSADTQYF
>TRBD2|TRBV7-6|TRBJ2-2|NA
TGTGCCAGCAGCCTCAGCGGGGGGGCCACCGGGGAGCTGTTTTTT
CASSLSGGATGELFF
>TRBD1|TRBV4-3|TRBJ1-2|few
TGCGCCAGCAGCCAAGTCTGGCTCCTTGAGGACAGGGGGGTCTATGGCTACACCTTC
CASSQVWLLEDRGVYGYTF
>TRBD2|TRBV7-6|TRBJ2-1|NA
TGTGCCAGCAGCAGCCTAGCGGTTGCTAATGAGCAGTTCTTC
CASSSLAVANEQFF
>NA|TRBV9|TRBJ2-5|NA
TGTGCCAGCAGCGACTCGCGGGGACGGCGGGAGACCCAGTACTTC
CASSDSRGRRETQYF
>TRBD1|TRBV4-1|TRBJ2-7|NA
TGCGCCAGCACCAGCCAACAGGGGGCCGGCTACGAGCAGTACTTC
CASTSQQGAGYEQYF
>NA|TRBV6-1|TRBJ1-1|few
TGTGCCAGCAGTCGCAGGAACACTGAAGCTTTCTTT
CASSRRNTEAFF
>NA|TRBV19|TRBJ2-7|NA
TGTGCCAGTAGTTTCCTCCATGACAACTCCTACGAGCAGTACTTC
CASSFLHDNSYEQYF
>TRBD1|TRBV15|TRBJ2-1|NA
TGTGCCACCAGCAGAGGACAGGGGGCTAATGAGCAGTTCTTC
CATSRGQGANEQFF
>TRBD2|TRBV15|TRBJ2-1|NA
TGTGCCACCAGCACGGTGTACTTGACTAGCGCCGGGGATGAGCAGTTCTTC
CATSTVYLTSAGDEQFF
>TRBD2|TRBV28|TRBJ2-2|NA
TGTGCCAGCAGTTTTTTGCCAAGGACTAGCGGGACTCCGAACACCGGGGAGCTGTTTTTT
CASSFLPRTSGTPNTGELFF
>NA|TRBV6-1|TRBJ1-6|NA
TGTGCCAGCAGTGAGGGGCTGGGGGCCTACCATAATTCACCCCTCCACTTT
CASSEGLGAYHNSPLHF
>TRBD2|TRBV19|TRBJ2-2|NA
TGTGCCAGTAGTTTCCTAGCGGGGGGGACCGGGGAGCTGTTTTTT
CASSFLAGGTGELFF
>TRBD2|TRBV7-9|TRBJ2-1|NA
TGTGCCAGCAGCCACCCGGGACTAGGTTATGAGCAGTTCTTC
CASSHPGLGYEQFF
>NA|TRBV7-2|TRBJ2-3|NA
TGTGCCAGCAGCCAAGGAGGGTGGGGGGACTTTATGGATACGCAGTATTTT
CASSQGGWGDFMDTQYF
>NA|TRBV29-1|TRBJ2-3|NA
TGCAGCGTTGAACTAAGCAACACAGATACGCAGTATTTT
CSVELSNTDTQYF
>TRBD2|TRBV13|TRBJ2-2|NA
TGTGCCAGCAGTCTAAGCGGGAGTGGTGGCACCGGGGAGCTGTTTTTT
CASSLSGSGGTGELFF
>NA|TRBV2|TRBJ1-1|few
TGTGCCAGCACCGCTCAAGGAGGGGCTGAAGCTTTCTTT
CASTAQGGAEAFF
>TRBD2|TRBV5-4|TRBJ2-3|NA
TGTGCCACCTCGGGACTAGCTGGCACAGATACGCAGTATTTT
CATSGLAGTDTQYF
>NA|TRBV7-6|TRBJ2-7|NA
TGTGCCAGCAGCTTAGAGGCAGGGGTGGGATACGAGCAGTACTTC
CASSLEAGVGYEQYF
>NA|TRBV4-3|TRBJ1-1|NA
TGCGCCAGCAGCCTAGGGGGGGGAACTGAAGCTTTCTTT
CASSLGGGTEAFF
>TRBD2|TRBV5-4|TRBJ2-5|NA
TGTGCAAGCAAGGGTTTTGGGGAGGGGGAGACCCAGTACTTC
CASKGFGEGETQYF
>NA|TRBV10-3|TRBJ2-7|NA
TGTGCCATCAGTGACCTCGACAGATACGAGCAGTACTTC
CAISDLDRYEQYF
>NA|TRBV10-1|TRBJ2-1|NA
TGCGCCAGCAGAGTCGGAGGGCACAGCTCCTACAATGAGCAGTTCTTC
CASRVGGHSSYNEQFF
>NA|TRBV27|TRBJ1-1|once
TGTGCCAGCAGGCCGGGGGGGGGAGGCACTGAAGCTTTCTTT
CASRPGGGGTEAFF
>NA|TRBV27|TRBJ2-5|NA
TGTGCCAGCAGTTTATGGGGCGGAGAGACCCAGTACTTC
CASSLWGGETQYF
>NA|TRBV6-1|TRBJ1-5|NA
TGTGCCAGCAGTGAACCGACCGGGACTTACAATCAGCCCCAGCATTTT
CASSEPTGTYNQPQHF
>TRBD1|TRBV11-1|TRBJ2-7|NA
TGTGCCAGCAGCTTAGAGGTAGGACAGGGGGCCTTTAGCTCCTACGAGCAGTACTTC
CASSLEVGQGAFSSYEQYF
>TRBD1|TRBV9|TRBJ1-2|NA
TGTGCCAGCAGCGTAGGACAGGGGGCCTATGGCTACACCTTC
CASSVGQGAYGYTF
>NA|TRBV6-1|TRBJ2-5|NA
TGTGCCAGCAGTGAGTCTAGTGCGGGGTGGGAGACCCAGTACTTC
CASSESSAGWETQYF
>NA|TRBV20-1|TRBJ2-7|NA
TGCAGTGCTAGCAGGGTCGCCGAGCAGTACTTC
CSASRVAEQYF
>NA|TRBV4-2|TRBJ2-1|NA
TGTGCCAGCAGCCACTATAAGACTAGTTACTCAGACAATGAGCAGTTCTTC
CASSHYKTSYSDNEQFF
>NA|TRBV7-9|TRBJ1-2|NA
TGTGCCAGCAGCCTAGACGGAGTCGGCTACACCTTC
CASSLDGVGYTF
>NA|TRBV7-9|TRBJ2-6|NA
TGTGCCAGCAGCTTGAATGACAGGAGCTCTGGGGCCAACGTCCTGACTTTC
CASSLNDRSSGANVLTF
>NA|TRBV10-2|TRBJ2-5|NA
TGCGCCAGCAGTGAGTCGAAGGCAGGGAAGGAGACCCAGTACTTC
CASSESKAGKETQYF
>NA|TRBV7-9|TRBJ2-1|NA
TGTGCCAGCAGCTTAGTTCTTGTCGGTGAGCAGTTCTTC
CASSLVLVGEQFF
>NA|TRBV6-5|TRBJ2-2|few
TGTGCCAGCAGTTACCAGGGCAATGCCGGGGAGCTGTTTTTT
CASSYQGNAGELFF
>NA|TRBV4-1|TRBJ1-2|NA
TGCGCCAGCAGCCTACAGGGAAACTATGGCTACACCTTC
CASSLQGNYGYTF
>NA|TRBV27|TRBJ2-5|NA
TGTGCCAGCAGTTCCAAAGGACTGAGGGCGGAGGAGACCCAGTACTTC
CASSSKGLRAEETQYF
>NA|TRBV27|TRBJ1-1|NA
TGTGCCAGCAGTTCCTCCCGGGGGGCCAGGACTGAAGCTTTCTTT
CASSSSRGARTEAFF
>TRBD1|TRBV7-9|TRBJ1-1|NA
TGTGCCAGCAGCACGGGGGGACAGGGGCGAATGAACACTGAAGCTTTCTTT
CASSTGGQGRMNTEAFF
>NA|TRBV9|TRBJ1-1|NA
TGTGCCAGCAGCGTAGCAGGGATGAACACTGAAGCTTTCTTT
CASSVAGMNTEAFF
>TRBD1|TRBV27|TRBJ1-2|NA
TGTGCCAGCAGTCCTCTGGACAGGGGGCGTGAAGGCTACACCTTC
CASSPLDRGREGYTF
>NA|TRBV29-1|TRBJ1-1|few
TGCAGCGTTGCCCCGGGGAACACTGAAGCTTTCTTT
CSVAPGNTEAFF
>NA|TRBV19|TRBJ1-1|NA
TGTGCCAGTAGTATAGCTGACAGAATGAACACTGAAGCTTTCTTT
CASSIADRMNTEAFF
>NA|TRBV6-1|TRBJ1-5|NA
TGTGCCAGCAGTGAAGGTCCAGGGGTGCATCAGCCCCAGCATTTT
CASSEGPGVHQPQHF
>TRBD2|TRBV28|TRBJ2-1|NA
TGTGCCAGCGGCCCGGGACTAGCCTATGAGCAGTTCTTC
CASGPGLAYEQFF
>TRBD1|TRBV18|TRBJ2-5|NA
TGTGCCAGCTCATCTCGGACAGGACAAGAGACCCAGTACTTC
CASSSRTGQETQYF
>NA|TRBV11-2|TRBJ2-7|NA
TGTGCCAGCAGCTTAGATCCGTCGGCGGGATGGTCCTACGAGCAGTACTTC
CASSLDPSAGWSYEQYF